This passage covers 11 T cell receptor beta chains from one sample sequenced in a study of control samples from healthy donors and cancer patients. The table came from immunoSEQ multiplex PCR; TCRdb's copy has only in-frame clones and leaves some out. The sample includes about 220,000 clones, 85% to 95% of them seen just once. The sequencing input was blood. The receptors stem from a man aged 45-60 years in good health.

The chain employs TRBV4-1 and TRBJ1-3; no reliable D call. CDR1 is MGHRA, CDR2 YSYEKL, per germline. Trimming shortened V by 4 bases and J by 0 bases, and 10 bases separated the two germline ends. The CDR3 consists of 15 residues. CDR3 bases: TGCGCCAGCAGCCTCGGGAGTAGCTCTGGAAACACCATATATTTT. It yields the protein CASSLGSSSGNTIYF.

The V call is TRBV18, the J call TRBJ1-1, with a weak D call TRBD1 (6 bases). V lost 3 bases and J lost 3, with 17 bases in between. The CDR3 spans 16 residues. Germline V gene lookup returns CDR1 KGHSH and CDR2 LQKENI. The CDR3 coding sequence is TGTGCCAGCTCACCCCTCGTAGGGGGTAAGGACACTGAAGCTTTCTTT. This sequence encodes CASSPLVGGKDTEAFF.

This chain links TRBV28 with TRBJ1-6, with D unclear. The CDR3 spans 14 residues. V lost 0 bases to trimming and J lost 6 bases, with 6 bases between them. Looked up from germline, CDR1 is MDHEN and CDR2 is SYDVKM. The CDR3 DNA reads TGTGCCAGCAGTTTATGGCGGAGTAATTCACCCCTCCACTTT. It yields the protein CASSLWRSNSPLHF.

J is TRBJ2-6 and V is TRBV9, with D perhaps given as TRBD1 or TRBD2 (5 bases each). This CDR3 comprises 13 residues. CDR1 and CDR2 from the germline V gene are SGDLS and YYNGEE. V lost 7 bases and J lost 2, with 7 bases in between. CDR3 coding DNA: TGTGCCAGCCGAGGGGCTGGGGCCAACGTCCTGACTTTC. It translates to CASRGAGANVLTF.

V is TRBV29-1 and J is TRBJ2-7, with D uncertain. The CDR3 is 13 amino acids. Germline CDR1 and CDR2: SQVTM and ANQGSEA. V was cut by 4 bases and J by 1 base, with 11 bases left in between. The CDR3 coding sequence is TGCAGCGTTGTCCCGGTGGGGTCCTACGAGCAGTACGTC. Amino acid sequence: CSVVPVGSYEQYV.

In its sample, this clone was seen a few times. V and J are TRBV4-2 and TRBJ1-2; D ambiguous. Germline CDR1 and CDR2: LGHNA and YNFKEQ. Trimming removed 1 base at V and 0 bases at J, with 6 bases between. CDR3 length equals 14 residues. DNA of the CDR3: TGTGCCAGCAGCCAAGGGGAAACTAACTATGGCTACACCTTC. Amino acids: CASSQGETNYGYTF.

The chain combines TRBV6-5 with TRBJ1-6; TRBD1 might be the D (6 bases). The V and J ends lost 7 bases and 11 bases respectively, with 21 bases between them. The CDR3 is 15 residues long. The germline CDR1 and CDR2 sequences are MNHEY and SVGAGI. The CDR3 is CASTLTIGQSAPLHF. In DNA form, the CDR3 reads TGTGCCAGCACATTAACGATAGGACAGTCCGCACCCCTCCACTTT.

In DNA form, the CDR3 reads TGTGCCAGCAGCTCCAGGACAGGGTTCTACTACACCTTC. Amino acid sequence: CASSSRTGFYYTF. The chain joins TRBV6-5 to TRBJ1-2, with 8 bases matching TRBD1. Germline trimming cut 6 bases from V and 10 bases from J; bases unmatched to any gene: 10. The CDR3 totals 13 residues. Germline values: CDR1 MNHEY, CDR2 SVGAGI.

J is TRBJ1-1 and V is TRBV5-1; no clear D. This CDR3 comprises 15 residues. CDR1 is SGHRS and CDR2 is YFSETQ in the germline V gene. V dropped 0 bases and J dropped 1 base, with 10 bases sitting between them. CDR3: CASSLGAASNTEAFF. The CDR3 DNA follows: TGCGCCAGCAGCTTGGGGGCAGCCTCGAACACTGAAGCTTTCTTT.

This rearrangement joins TRBV7-9 to TRBJ1-1; a possible D gene is TRBD1 (5 bases). Trimming stripped 5 bases from V and 5 bases from J, with 15 bases between. Germline loops: CDR1 SEHNR, CDR2 FQNEAQ (reference sequence). This CDR3 is built from 14 residues. The CDR3 DNA reads as TGTGCCAGCAGCCTCTCCGGGGCGAGAACTGAAGCTTTCTTT. Protein sequence: CASSLSGARTEAFF.

The chain links TRBV2 to TRBJ2-2, with D tentatively TRBD2 (6 bases). Trimming took off 2 bases at V and 6 bases at J, with 10 bases between the two ends. The CDR3 runs 14 residues. The V gene's germline CDR1 is SNHLY and CDR2 FYNNEI. The CDR3 region is CASSEIRGAGELFF. In DNA, the CDR3 is TGTGCCAGCAGTGAAATTCGCGGGGCCGGGGAGCTGTTTTTT.